This T cell receptor beta chain was sequenced in a study of blood T cell repertoires in COVID-19. Profiling relied on immunoSEQ multiplex PCR, and the TCRdb table lists in-frame clones only, not all of them. The sample holds roughly 68,000 clones; 80% to 90% are singletons and the top ten take 6.5% to 8%. Germline values: CDR1 LNHNV, CDR2 YYDKDF (reference sequence). This CDR3 has 15 residues. With 8 bases clipped from V and 1 base from J, the junction kept 8 bases outside the gene matches. Sequenced material: peripheral blood. The sequence was collected from a man aged 50-59 years with active COVID-19. The chain is built from TRBV15 and TRBJ2-3, with TRBD2 matching over 8 bases. CDR3 sequence reads: CATAIIGGGTDTQYF. CDR3 sequence (DNA): TGTGCCACCGCTATTATCGGGGGGGGCACAGATACGCAGTATTTT.